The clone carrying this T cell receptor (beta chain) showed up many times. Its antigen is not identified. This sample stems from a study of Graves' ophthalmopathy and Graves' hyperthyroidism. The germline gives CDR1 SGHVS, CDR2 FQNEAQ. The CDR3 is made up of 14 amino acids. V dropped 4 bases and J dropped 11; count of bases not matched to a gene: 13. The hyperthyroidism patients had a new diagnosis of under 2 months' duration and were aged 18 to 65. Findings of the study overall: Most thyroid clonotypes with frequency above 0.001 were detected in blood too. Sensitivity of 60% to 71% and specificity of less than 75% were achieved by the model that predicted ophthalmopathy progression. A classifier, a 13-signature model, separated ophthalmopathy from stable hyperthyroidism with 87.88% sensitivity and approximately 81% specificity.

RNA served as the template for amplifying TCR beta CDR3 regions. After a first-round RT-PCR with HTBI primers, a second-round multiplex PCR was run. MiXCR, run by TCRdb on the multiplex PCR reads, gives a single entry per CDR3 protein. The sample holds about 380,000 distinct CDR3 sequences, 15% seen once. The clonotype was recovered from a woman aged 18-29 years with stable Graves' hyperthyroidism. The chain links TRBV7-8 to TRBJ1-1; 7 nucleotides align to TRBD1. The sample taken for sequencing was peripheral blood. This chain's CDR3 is CASSSSPPQGLAFF. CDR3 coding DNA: TGTGCCAGCAGCTCATCTCCGCCACAGGGGTTGGCTTTCTTT.